This T cell receptor beta chain comes out of a study of low-dose radiotherapy and immunotherapy resistance in tumors. Whole-study context: Cohort 1 was given 0.5 Gy per fraction every 2 weeks, for 6.5 Gy total. Cohort 2 patients were irradiated with 1 Gy every two weeks, reaching 13 Gy over 26 weeks. Every two weeks, one day ahead of radiation and immunotherapy, cyclophosphamide 200 mg/m2 was given (intravenously).

Covering alpha and beta chains, TRAV- and TRBV-specific primers were used for the first-strand cDNA. TCRs underwent 20 PCR cycles of amplification with a constant-region primer and V-primer adapter. MiXCR, applied by TCRdb to the reads, yields one record per CDR3 protein. The sample holds under 90,000 distinct CDR3 sequences; around 17% are singletons and the top ten take roughly 2.8%. The time point was: before trial treatment. Every donor was treated with nivolumab, ipilimumab, aspirin, low-dose cyclophosphamide and also low-dose radiotherapy. Trimming removed 8 bases from V and 0 bases from J, with 11 bases in between. CDR3 length: 13 residues. Germline assignment: CDR1 MGHDK and CDR2 SYGVNS. This clonotype has ten or more counts.

The source was PBMCs, collected before treatment. The TCR originated in a male donor with prostate cancer. The rearrangement links TRBV25-1 to TRBJ2-7; D possibly corresponds to TRBD1 (5 bases). CDR3: CASGKGNSYEQYF. The DNA for the CDR3 is TGTGCCAGCGGGAAGGGGAACTCCTACGAGCAGTACTTC.